The source of this TCR beta chain is a study of blood T cell repertoires in COVID-19. Study-wide context: PBMCs, B-cell-depleted T cells, or T cells were the source of the cDNA or gDNA that made up the material.

Sequenced by immunoSEQ multiplex PCR; TCRdb stores in-frame clones only, minus some. Of 60,000 to 80,000 clones listed, 80% to 85% are singletons. What was sequenced was peripheral blood. This clonotype was sampled from a man aged 50-59 years with active COVID-19.

The CDR3 loop reads CASGLAGEYNEQFF. The CDR3, as DNA: TGTGCCAGCGGACTGGCGGGGGAGTACAATGAGCAGTTCTTC. This chain connects TRBV7-8 to TRBJ2-1, with 7 bases matching TRBD2. The CDR3 has 14 residues. V gave up 8 bases and J gave up 4 bases; unmatched junction bases: 8. Germline CDR1 is SGHVS and CDR2 is FQNEAQ.